The 7 T cell receptor beta chains given below trace back to one sample, sequenced in a study of T cells in Graves' hyperthyroidism and ophthalmopathy. Researchers amplified the TCR beta CDR3 regions from RNA transcripts. Initially, a first-round RT-PCR of the TCR CDR3 employed the HTBI primer set. TCRdb re-called the multiplex PCR reads with MiXCR, one entry per CDR3 protein. This table holds over 550,000 distinct CDR3 sequences, over 15% found once. Material: blood. Every receptor here comes from a woman under 30 with Graves' hyperthyroidism.

This chain connects TRBV6-6 to TRBJ2-3; D ambiguous. V dropped 0 bases and J dropped 0 bases, with 7 bases sitting between them. This CDR3 contains 15 residues. Germline CDR1 reads MNHNY; CDR2 reads SVGAGI (reference sequence). Here the CDR3 reads CASSYSFASTDTQYF. Here the CDR3 DNA reads TGTGCCAGCAGTTACTCCTTTGCTAGCACAGATACGCAGTATTTT.

This chain connects TRBV20-1 to TRBJ2-1; no clear D gene. The CDR3 has 12 residues. Germline V gives CDR1 DFQATT, CDR2 SNEGSKA (reference sequence). V gave up 6 bases and J gave up 6 bases, with 12 bases separating them. For the CDR3, the DNA is TGCAGTGCCCCGACCTGGGCCAATGAGCAGTTCTTC. Translated, it gives CSAPTWANEQFF.

This clonotype has just a few counts. The chain couples TRBV9 to TRBJ2-1; TRBD1 matches 10 bases. The CDR3 is made up of 15 amino acids. Germline CDR1 reads SGDLS; CDR2 reads YYNGEE. V lost 4 bases and J lost 6; bases outside the gene matches: 7. Here the CDR3 reads CASSQKRDRGNEQFF. Here the CDR3 DNA reads TGTGCCAGCAGCCAAAAACGGGACAGGGGCAATGAGCAGTTCTTC. The variable domain in full, completed from reference TRBV9 and TRBJ2-1, reads DSGVTQTPKHLITATGQRVTLRCSPRSGDLSVYWYQQSLDQGLQFLIQYYNGEERAKGNILERFSAQQFPDLHSELNLSSLELGDSALYFCASSQKRDRGNEQFFGPGTRLTVL.

This clonotype was seen many times. The CDR3 nucleotides read TGTGCCAGCAGCTTAGATCCTTCCTCCGGACAGGGAGGCTACACCTTC. It translates to CASSLDPSSGQGGYTF. The chain is built from TRBV7-2 and TRBJ1-2; 8 nucleotides agree with TRBD1. Germline CDR1 and CDR2: SGHTA and FQGNSA. Germline trimming cut 1 base from V and 8 bases from J; bases unmatched to any gene: 12. This CDR3 contains 16 residues.

This clonotype was seen a single time. V and J are TRBV10-1 and TRBJ2-1, with D perhaps being TRBD1 or TRBD2 (5 bases each). The germline V gene has CDR1 WNHNN and CDR2 SYGVQD (reference sequence). This CDR3 spans 15 amino acids. Trimming took off 6 bases at V and 8 bases at J, with 20 bases between the two ends. This chain's CDR3 is CASSSWGRLSDEQFF. DNA of the CDR3: TGCGCCAGCAGCTCTTGGGGACGGCTTAGCGATGAGCAGTTCTTC.

This clonotype has just a few counts. This chain connects TRBV3-1 to TRBJ1-3; D is perhaps TRBD1 (5 bases). Trimming removed 8 bases at V and 1 base at J, with 6 bases between. The V gene's germline CDR1 is LGHDT and CDR2 YNNKEL (reference sequence). The length of the CDR3 is 12 residues. CDR3 sequence: CASGTSGNTIYF. The CDR3 nucleotides are TGTGCCAGCGGGACTTCTGGAAACACCATATATTTT.

In this sample, this clonotype turned up a few times. This chain joins TRBV20-1 and TRBJ2-1, with D maybe TRBD2 (5 bases). V was clipped by 8 bases and J by 1 base, with 15 bases between them. CDR1 is DFQATT and CDR2 is SNEGSKA in the germline V gene (reference sequence). The CDR3 covers 14 residues. CDR3 nucleotide sequence: TGCAGTCTTTCCGGCTCGGGATCCTACAATGAGCAGTTCTTC. Translated, it gives CSLSGSGSYNEQFF.